This T cell receptor beta chain comes out of a study of T cell responses to AZD1222 COVID-19 vaccine. The repertoire was sequenced with immunoSEQ multiplex PCR; TCRdb's copy has only in-frame clones and lacks some. The data contain around 180,000 clones, approximately 90% of them singletons. Study-wide results and caveats: Clonal diversity may have been underestimated, and the donors were mostly white British, with more females than males.

Regarding this clone: What it binds is unknown.

V was shortened by 0 bases and J by 0 bases, with 5 bases between the two germline ends. CDR3 length: 14 amino acids. The germline V gene encodes CDR1 KGHSH and CDR2 LQKENI. This rearrangement joins TRBV18 to TRBJ1-1; no definite D call. The receptor comes from an adult in good health. The starting material was peripheral blood, obtained on day 0 of AZD1222 vaccination. Written as DNA, the CDR3 is TGTGCCAGCTCACCACCGCTGGTGAACACTGAAGCTTTCTTT. It translates to CASSPPLVNTEAFF.